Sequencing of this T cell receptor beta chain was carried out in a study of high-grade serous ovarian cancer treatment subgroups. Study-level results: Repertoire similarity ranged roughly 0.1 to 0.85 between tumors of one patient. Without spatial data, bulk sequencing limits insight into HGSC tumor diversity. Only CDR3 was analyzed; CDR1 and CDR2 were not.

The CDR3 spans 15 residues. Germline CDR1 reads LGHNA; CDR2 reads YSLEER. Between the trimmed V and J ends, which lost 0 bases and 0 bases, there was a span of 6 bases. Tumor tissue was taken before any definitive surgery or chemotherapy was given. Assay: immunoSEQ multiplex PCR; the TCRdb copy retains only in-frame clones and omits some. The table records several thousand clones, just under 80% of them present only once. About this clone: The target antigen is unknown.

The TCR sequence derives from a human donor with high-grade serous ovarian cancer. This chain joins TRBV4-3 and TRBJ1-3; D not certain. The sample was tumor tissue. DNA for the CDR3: TGCGCCAGCAGCCAAGATCCTGACTCTGGAAACACCATATATTTT. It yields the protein CASSQDPDSGNTIYF.